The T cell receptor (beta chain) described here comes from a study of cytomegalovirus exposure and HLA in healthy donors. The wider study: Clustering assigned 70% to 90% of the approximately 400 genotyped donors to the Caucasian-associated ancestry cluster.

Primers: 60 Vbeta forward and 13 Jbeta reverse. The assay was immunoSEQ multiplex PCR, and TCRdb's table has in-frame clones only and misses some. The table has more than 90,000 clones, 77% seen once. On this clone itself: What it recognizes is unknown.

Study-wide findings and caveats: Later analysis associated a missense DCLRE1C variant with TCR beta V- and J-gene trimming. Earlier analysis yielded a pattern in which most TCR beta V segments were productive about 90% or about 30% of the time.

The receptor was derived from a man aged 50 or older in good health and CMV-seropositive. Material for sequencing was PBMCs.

The CDR3 DNA sequence: TGCGCCAGCAGCCTGACCCCGTCCGGGGACAGGGTGTCCTACGAGCAGTACTTC. Its translation is CASSLTPSGDRVSYEQYF. The rearrangement joins TRBV5-1 to TRBJ2-7, with 9 bases that match TRBD1. V dropped 4 bases and J dropped 1; count of bases not matched to a gene: 15. CDR3 size: 18 residues. In germline, CDR1 is SGHRS, CDR2 YFSETQ. The full variable domain, rest sourced from reference TRBV5-1 and TRBJ2-7, is KAGVTQTPRYLIKTRGQQVTLSCSPISGHRSVSWYQQTPGQGLQFLFEYFSETQRNKGNFPGRFSGRQFSNSRSEMNVSTLELGDSALYLCASSLTPSGDRVSYEQYFGPGTRLTVT.